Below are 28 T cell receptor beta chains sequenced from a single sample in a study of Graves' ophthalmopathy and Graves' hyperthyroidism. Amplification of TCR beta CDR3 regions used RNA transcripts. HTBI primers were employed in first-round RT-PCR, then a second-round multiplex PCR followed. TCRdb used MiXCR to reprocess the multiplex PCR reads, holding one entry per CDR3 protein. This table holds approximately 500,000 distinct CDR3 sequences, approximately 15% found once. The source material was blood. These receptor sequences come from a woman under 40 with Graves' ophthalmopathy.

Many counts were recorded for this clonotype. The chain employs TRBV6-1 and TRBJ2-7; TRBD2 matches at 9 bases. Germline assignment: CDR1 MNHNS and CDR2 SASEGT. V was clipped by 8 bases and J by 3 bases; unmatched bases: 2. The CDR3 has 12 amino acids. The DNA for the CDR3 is TGTGCCAGCCTAGCGGGAAACTACGAGCAGTACTTC. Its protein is CASLAGNYEQYF.

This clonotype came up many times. This CDR3 is CSARDRPGDYGYTF. The CDR3, as DNA: TGCAGTGCTAGAGATCGTCCGGGGGACTATGGCTACACCTTC. The gene calls are TRBV20-1 and TRBJ1-2; D perhaps matches TRBD1 (5 bases). This CDR3 is 14 amino acids long. The ends were cut back, 0 bases at V and 3 bases at J, with 11 bases in the middle. CDR1 and CDR2 (germline): DFQATT, SNEGSKA (reference sequence).

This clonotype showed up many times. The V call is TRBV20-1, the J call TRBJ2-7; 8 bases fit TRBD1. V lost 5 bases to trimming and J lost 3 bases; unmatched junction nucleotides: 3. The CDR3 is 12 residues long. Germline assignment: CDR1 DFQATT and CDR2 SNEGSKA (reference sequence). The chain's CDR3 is CSAGTGFYEQYF. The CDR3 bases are TGCAGTGCTGGGACAGGCTTCTACGAGCAGTACTTC.

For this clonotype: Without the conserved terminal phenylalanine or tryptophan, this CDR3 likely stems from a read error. This CDR3 is CASSLNRAIQESQYY. For the CDR3, the DNA is TGTGCCAGCAGCTTAAACAGGGCAATTCAAGAGTCCCAGTACTAC. This chain joins TRBV11-2 and TRBJ2-5, with a weak D call TRBD1 (6 bases). The germline gives CDR1 SGHAT, CDR2 FQNNGV. The CDR3 is 15 amino acids.

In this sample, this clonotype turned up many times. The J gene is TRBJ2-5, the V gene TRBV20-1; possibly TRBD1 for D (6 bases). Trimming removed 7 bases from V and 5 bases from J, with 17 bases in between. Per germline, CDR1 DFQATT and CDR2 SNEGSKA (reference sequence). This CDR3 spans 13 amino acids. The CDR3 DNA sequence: TGCAGTGTAAACAAAGGGGGTGTCGAGACCCAGTACTTC. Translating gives CSVNKGGVETQYF.

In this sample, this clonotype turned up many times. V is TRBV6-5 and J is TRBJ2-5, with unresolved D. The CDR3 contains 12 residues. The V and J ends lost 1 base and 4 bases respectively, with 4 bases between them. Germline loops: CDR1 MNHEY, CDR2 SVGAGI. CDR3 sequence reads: CASSYWGETQYF. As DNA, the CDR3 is TGTGCCAGCAGTTACTGGGGAGAGACCCAGTACTTC.

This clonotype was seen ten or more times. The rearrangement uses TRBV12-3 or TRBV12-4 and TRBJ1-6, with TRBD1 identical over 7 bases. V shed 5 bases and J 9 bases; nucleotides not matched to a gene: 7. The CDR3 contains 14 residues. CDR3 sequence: CASSRTGSFSPLHF. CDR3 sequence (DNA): TGTGCCAGCAGTCGGACAGGATCCTTTTCACCCCTCCACTTT.

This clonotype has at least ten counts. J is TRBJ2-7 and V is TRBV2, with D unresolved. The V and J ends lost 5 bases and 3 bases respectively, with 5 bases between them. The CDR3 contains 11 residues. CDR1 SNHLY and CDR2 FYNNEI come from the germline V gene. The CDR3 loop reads CASSPIYEQYF. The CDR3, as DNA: TGTGCCAGCAGTCCAATCTACGAGCAGTACTTC.

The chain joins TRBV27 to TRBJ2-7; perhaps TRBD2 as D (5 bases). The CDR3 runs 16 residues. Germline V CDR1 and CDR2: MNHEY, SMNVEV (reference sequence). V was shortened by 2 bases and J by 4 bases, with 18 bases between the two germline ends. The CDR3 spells CASSLGGFGVVYEQYF. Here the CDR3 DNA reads TGTGCCAGCAGTTTAGGAGGTTTTGGGGTTGTATACGAGCAGTACTTC.

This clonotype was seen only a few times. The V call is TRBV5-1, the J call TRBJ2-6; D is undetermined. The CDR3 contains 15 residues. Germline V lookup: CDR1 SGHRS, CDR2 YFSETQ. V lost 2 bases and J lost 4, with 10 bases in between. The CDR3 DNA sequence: TGCGCCAGCAGCTTCGAGCCCGCGGGGGCCAACGTCCTGACTTTC. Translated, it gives CASSFEPAGANVLTF.

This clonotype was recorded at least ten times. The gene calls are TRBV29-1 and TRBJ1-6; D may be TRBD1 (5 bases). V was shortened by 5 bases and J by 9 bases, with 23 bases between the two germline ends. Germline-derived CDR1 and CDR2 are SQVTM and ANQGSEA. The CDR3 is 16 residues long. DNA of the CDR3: TGCAGCGTTTTTCCGGGACCTAATTTAGGCCTTTCACCCCTCCACTTT. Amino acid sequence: CSVFPGPNLGLSPLHF.

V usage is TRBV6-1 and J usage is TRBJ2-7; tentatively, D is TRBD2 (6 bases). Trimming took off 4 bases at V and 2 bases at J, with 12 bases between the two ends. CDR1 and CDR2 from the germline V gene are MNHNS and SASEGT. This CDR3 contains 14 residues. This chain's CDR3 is CASSGELAPYEQYF. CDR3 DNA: TGTGCCAGCAGTGGCGAACTAGCTCCCTACGAGCAGTACTTC.

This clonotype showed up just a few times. In nucleotides, the CDR3 is TGTGCCAGCAGTGTGAGACCTGACGGCTATGGCTACACCTTC. Its protein is CASSVRPDGYGYTF. The chain is built from TRBV6-1 and TRBJ1-2; no clear D gene. The V and J ends lost 4 bases and 4 bases respectively, with 13 bases between them. The length of the CDR3 is 14 residues. Germline loops: CDR1 MNHNS, CDR2 SASEGT.

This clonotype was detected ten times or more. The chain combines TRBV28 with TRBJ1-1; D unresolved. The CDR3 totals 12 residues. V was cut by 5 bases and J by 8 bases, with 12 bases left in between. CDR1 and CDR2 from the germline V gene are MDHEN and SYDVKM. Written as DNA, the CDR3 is TGTGCCAGCAGTAAGGTCGAGTCCGAAGCTTTCTTT. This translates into CASSKVESEAFF.

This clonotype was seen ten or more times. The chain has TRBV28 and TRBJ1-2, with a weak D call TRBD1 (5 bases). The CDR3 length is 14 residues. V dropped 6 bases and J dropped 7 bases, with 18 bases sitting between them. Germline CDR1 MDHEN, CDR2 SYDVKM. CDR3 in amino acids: CASSPPPRALGYTF. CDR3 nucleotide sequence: TGTGCCAGCAGCCCCCCCCCCAGGGCACTTGGCTACACCTTC.

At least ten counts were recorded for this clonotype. This CDR3 is CASSQVPVARYEQYF. The CDR3, as DNA: TGTGCCAGCAGCCAAGTTCCGGTGGCGAGGTACGAGCAGTACTTC. The chain has TRBV3-1 and TRBJ2-7; D remains unclear. This CDR3 has 15 amino acids. Trimming took 1 base from V and 4 from J, leaving 14 bases between them. Germline V gene sequence: CDR1 LGHDT, CDR2 YNNKEL (reference sequence).

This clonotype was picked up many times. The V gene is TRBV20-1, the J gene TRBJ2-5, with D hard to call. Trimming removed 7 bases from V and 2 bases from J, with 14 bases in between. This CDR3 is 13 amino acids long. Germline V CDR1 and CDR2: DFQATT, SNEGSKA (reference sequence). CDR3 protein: CSVRTALQETQYF. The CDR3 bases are TGCAGTGTACGGACCGCCCTGCAAGAGACCCAGTACTTC.

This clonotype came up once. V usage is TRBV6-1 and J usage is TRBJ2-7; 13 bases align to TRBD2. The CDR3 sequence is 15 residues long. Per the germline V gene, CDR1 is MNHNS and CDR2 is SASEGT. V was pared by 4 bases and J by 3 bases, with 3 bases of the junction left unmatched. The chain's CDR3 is CASSGRLAGGYEQYF. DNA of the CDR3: TGTGCCAGCAGTGGCAGACTAGCGGGGGGCTACGAGCAGTACTTC.

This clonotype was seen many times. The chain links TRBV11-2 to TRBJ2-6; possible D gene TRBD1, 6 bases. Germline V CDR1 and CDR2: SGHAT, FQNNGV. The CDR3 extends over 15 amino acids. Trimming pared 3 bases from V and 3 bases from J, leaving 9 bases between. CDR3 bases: TGTGCCAGCAGCTTCCAGGGGTATGGGGCCAACGTCCTGACTTTC. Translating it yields CASSFQGYGANVLTF. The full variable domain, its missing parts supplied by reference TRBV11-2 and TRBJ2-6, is EAGVAQSPRYKIIEKRQSVAFWCNPISGHATLYWYQQILGQGPKLLIQFQNNGVVDDSQLPKDRFSAERLKGVDSTLKIQPAKLEDSAVYLCASSFQGYGANVLTFGAGSRLTVL.

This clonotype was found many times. Written as DNA, the CDR3 is TGCGCCAGCAGCTTGGCCGCCTTCTCTGGGGGCCGATACGAGCAGTACTTC. Protein: CASSLAAFSGGRYEQYF. The gene calls are TRBV5-1 and TRBJ2-7; D possibly corresponds to TRBD1 (6 bases). CDR1 and CDR2 (germline): SGHRS, YFSETQ. The CDR3 totals 17 residues. Trimming stripped 0 bases from V and 4 bases from J, with 20 bases between.

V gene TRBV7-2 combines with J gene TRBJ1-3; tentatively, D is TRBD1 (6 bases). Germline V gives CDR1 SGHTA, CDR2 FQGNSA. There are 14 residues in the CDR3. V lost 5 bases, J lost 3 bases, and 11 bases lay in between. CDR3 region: CASSAAGDGNTIYF. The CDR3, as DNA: TGTGCCAGCAGCGCAGCAGGGGATGGAAACACCATATATTTT.

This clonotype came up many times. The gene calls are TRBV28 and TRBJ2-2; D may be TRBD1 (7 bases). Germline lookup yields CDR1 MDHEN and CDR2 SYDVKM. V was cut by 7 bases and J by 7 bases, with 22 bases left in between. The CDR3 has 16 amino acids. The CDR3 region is CASKKMVTGEVGELFF. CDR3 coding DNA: TGTGCCAGCAAAAAAATGGTCACAGGGGAGGTCGGGGAGCTGTTTTTT.

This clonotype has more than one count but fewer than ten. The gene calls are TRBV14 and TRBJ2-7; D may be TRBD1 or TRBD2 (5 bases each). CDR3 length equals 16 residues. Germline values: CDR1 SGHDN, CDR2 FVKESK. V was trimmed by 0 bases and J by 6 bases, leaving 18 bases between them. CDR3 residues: CASSQETRGAPSEQYF. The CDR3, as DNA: TGTGCCAGCAGCCAAGAAACGCGAGGGGCTCCCTCCGAGCAGTACTTC.

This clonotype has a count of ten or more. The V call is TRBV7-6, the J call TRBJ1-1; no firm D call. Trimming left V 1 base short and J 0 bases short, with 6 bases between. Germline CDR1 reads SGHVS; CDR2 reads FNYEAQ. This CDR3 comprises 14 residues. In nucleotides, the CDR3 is TGTGCCAGCAGCTTAGGTGCGCTGAACACTGAAGCTTTCTTT. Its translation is CASSLGALNTEAFF.

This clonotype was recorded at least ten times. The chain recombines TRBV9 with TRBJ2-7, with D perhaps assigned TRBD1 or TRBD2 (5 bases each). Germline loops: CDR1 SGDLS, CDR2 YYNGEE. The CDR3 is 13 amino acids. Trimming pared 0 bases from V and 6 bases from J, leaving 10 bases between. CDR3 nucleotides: TGTGCCAGCAGCGTAGATGATGGGACCGAGCAGTACTTC. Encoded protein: CASSVDDGTEQYF. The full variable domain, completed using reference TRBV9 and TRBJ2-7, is DSGVTQTPKHLITATGQRVTLRCSPRSGDLSVYWYQQSLDQGLQFLIQYYNGEERAKGNILERFSAQQFPDLHSELNLSSLELGDSALYFCASSVDDGTEQYFGPGTRLTVT.

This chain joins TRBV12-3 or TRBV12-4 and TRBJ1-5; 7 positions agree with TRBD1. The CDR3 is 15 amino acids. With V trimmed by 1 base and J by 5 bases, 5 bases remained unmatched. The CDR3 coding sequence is TGTGCCAGCAGTTTAGATGACAGGGAATATCAGCCCCAGCATTTT. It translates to CASSLDDREYQPQHF.

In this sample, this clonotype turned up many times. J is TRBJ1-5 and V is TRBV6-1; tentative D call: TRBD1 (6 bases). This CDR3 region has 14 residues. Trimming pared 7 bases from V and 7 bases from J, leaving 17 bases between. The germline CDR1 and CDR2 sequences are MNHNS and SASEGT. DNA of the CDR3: TGTGCCAGCATCTTACAGGGAGGTGGACAGCCCCAGCATTTT. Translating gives CASILQGGGQPQHF.

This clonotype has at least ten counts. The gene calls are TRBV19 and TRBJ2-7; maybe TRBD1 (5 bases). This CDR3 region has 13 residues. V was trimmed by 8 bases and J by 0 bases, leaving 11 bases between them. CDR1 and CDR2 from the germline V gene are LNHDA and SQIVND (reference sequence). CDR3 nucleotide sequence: TGTGCCAGTGGTCAGGGTATCTCCTACGAGCAGTACTTC. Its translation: CASGQGISYEQYF.